This T cell receptor (beta chain) was sequenced for a study of T cells in tumors after PD-1 blockade. Study context: Each patient got pembrolizumab 200 mg every 3 weeks or cemiplimab 350 mg every 2 weeks.

As regards this clone: Its cognate antigen is unknown.

Germline V lookup: CDR1 ENHRY, CDR2 SYGVKD. Trimming removed 7 bases from V and 5 bases from J; junction bases left unmatched: 14. The CDR3 contains 17 residues. Study results and caveats: Peripheral recruitment is suggested, as some novel exhausted tumor clones were in pre-treatment blood.

The table came from immunoSEQ multiplex PCR; TCRdb's copy has only in-frame clones and leaves some out. Of fewer than 25,000 clones in the sample, roughly 80% were seen once. The V call is TRBV10-3, the J call TRBJ2-1; 10 nucleotides line up with TRBD2. This receptor was identified in a human donor with basal cell carcinoma. Specimen: PBMCs, collected after anti-PD-1 treatment. The CDR3: CAIKGRGSGGPNNEQFF. The DNA for the CDR3 is TGTGCCATCAAAGGGAGGGGTAGCGGGGGGCCAAACAATGAGCAGTTCTTC.